One TCR beta chain is described in this entry. Its matching antigen is unknown. The CDR3 has 15 residues. V lost 5 bases to trimming and J lost 2 bases, with 19 bases between them. Germline V gene data show CDR1 as GTSNPN and CDR2 as SVGIG (reference sequence). A library of TCRbeta sequences, prepared with unique molecular identifiers, was generated. TCRdb re-called the PCR reads with MiXCR, one entry per CDR3 protein. The sample carries a few hundred thousand distinct CDR3 sequences, roughly two fifths recorded once. This sample is drawn from a study of T-cell reconstitution after alpha-beta-depleted transplantation in children. Study observations and caveats: T-cell counts and diversity were attributed mostly to newly produced T cells one year after transplant. Where alpha-beta T cells came from about two months after transplant was reportedly several hundred expanded graft clones. Some patients showed high day-60 TCRbeta diversity, which derived from surviving recipient T cells and thymic progenitors.

The chain employs TRBV30 and TRBJ2-7; D may be TRBD2 (6 bases). This clonotype originated in a girl aged 2 to 9 with aplastic anemia, due to receive a stem cell transplant. The sequencing used PBMCs, collected before TCRalphabeta/CD19-depleted stem cell transplant. The CDR3 nucleotides read TGTGCCTGGGGTGACTCCTCGCGGAGGGCCTACGAGCAGTACTTC. It encodes CAWGDSSRRAYEQYF.